Below, 21 T cell receptor beta chains from the same sample are listed, as sequenced in a study of T cell responses to AZD1222 COVID-19 vaccine. TCRdb's copy holds only in-frame clones and misses some; the assay was immunoSEQ multiplex PCR. The data hold tens of thousands of clones, with over 80% observed a single time. The specimen comprised peripheral blood, sampled on day 0 of AZD1222 vaccination. These receptors originate from an adult in good health.

Only a few counts were recorded for this clone. The genes are TRBV15 and TRBJ1-1; 8 positions match TRBD1. J lost 1 base, V lost 1 base, and 8 bases had no gene match. The CDR3 sequence is 17 residues long. CDR1 and CDR2 from the germline V gene are LNHNV and YYDKDF (reference sequence). Here the CDR3 DNA reads TGTGCCACCAGCAGAGTGCAGGGGGCGAAGGCGAACACTGAAGCTTTCTTT. Protein: CATSRVQGAKANTEAFF.

The chain employs TRBV11-2 and TRBJ1-3, with unresolved D. Deletions cut 1 base from V and 0 bases from J, with 10 bases between. The CDR3 totals 16 residues. Germline values: CDR1 SGHAT, CDR2 FQNNGV. The CDR3 is CASSLVPATSGNTIYF. The CDR3 DNA reads as TGTGCCAGCAGCTTAGTCCCGGCCACCTCTGGAAACACCATATATTTT.

The V and J genes are TRBV28 and TRBJ1-4, with D possibly TRBD1 on 5 matching bases. V lost 8 bases to trimming and J lost 3 bases, with 16 bases between them. The CDR3 is 15 residues long. The V gene's germline CDR1 is MDHEN and CDR2 SYDVKM. Here the CDR3 DNA reads TGTGCCAGCGGAAACCTTGGGGCCTCTAATGAAAAACTGTTTTTT. Translated: CASGNLGASNEKLFF.

This rearrangement joins TRBV27 to TRBJ2-5, with 11 bases fitting TRBD2. V shed 2 bases, J shed 5 bases, and the junction held 7 bases outside the gene matches. The CDR3 has 16 residues. From germline, CDR1 is MNHEY and CDR2 SMNVEV (reference sequence). The DNA of the CDR3 is TGTGCCAGCAGTTTAAATAGCGGGGGGGCATGGGAGACCCAGTACTTC. It is translated as CASSLNSGGAWETQYF.

This clone was observed a single time. This sequence joins TRBV19 and TRBJ2-1, with TRBD2 matching 9 bases. From germline, CDR1 is LNHDA and CDR2 SQIVND (reference sequence). With 3 bases clipped from V and 7 bases from J, the junction kept 10 bases outside the gene matches. This CDR3 has 16 residues. The CDR3 DNA sequence: TGTGCCAGTAGTATGAGCCTAGCGGGGCGAAGGAATGAGCAGTTCTTC. Amino acids: CASSMSLAGRRNEQFF. Full variable domain (remainder filled in from reference TRBV19 and TRBJ2-1): DGGITQSPKYLFRKEGQNVTLSCEQNLNHDAMYWYRQDPGQGLRLIYYSQIVNDFQKGDIAEGYSVSREKKESFPLTVTSAQKNPTAFYLCASSMSLAGRRNEQFFGPGTRLTVL.

The rearrangement links TRBV10-1 to TRBJ2-3, with no clear D. V was pared by 2 bases and J by 0 bases, with 6 bases between. Germline CDR1 is WNHNN and CDR2 is SYGVQD (reference sequence). CDR3 length: 14 residues. This CDR3 is CASSETLSTDTQYF. CDR3 coding DNA: TGCGCCAGCAGTGAGACCCTTAGCACAGATACGCAGTATTTT.

The chain joins TRBV3-1 (or the pseudogene TRBV3-2) to TRBJ2-5; weak D call: TRBD1 (6 bases). Germline assignment: CDR1 LGHDT and CDR2 YNNKEL (reference sequence). The CDR3 consists of 11 residues. The V and J ends lost 7 bases and 5 bases respectively, with 8 bases between them. CDR3 in amino acids: CASTGDETQYF. The CDR3 DNA is TGTGCCAGCACAGGGGACGAGACCCAGTACTTC.

The rearrangement joins TRBV11-1 to TRBJ2-1; D uncertain. Looked up from germline, CDR1 is SGHAT and CDR2 is FQDESV (reference sequence). Trimming left V 1 base short and J 4 bases short, with 11 bases between. The CDR3 sequence is 15 residues long. The CDR3 DNA follows: TGTGCCAGCAGCTTAGTCGGAGCCGCTTACAATGAGCAGTTCTTC. This codes for CASSLVGAAYNEQFF. Complete variable domain (other parts from reference TRBV11-1 and TRBJ2-1): EAEVAQSPRYKITEKSQAVAFWCDPISGHATLYWYRQILGQGPELLVQFQDESVVDDSQLPKDRFSAERLKGVDSTLKIQPAELGDSAMYLCASSLVGAAYNEQFFGPGTRLTVL.

V gene TRBV11-3 combines with J gene TRBJ2-6; 10 nucleotides agree with TRBD1. Germline lookup yields CDR1 SGHNT and CDR2 YENEEA. The CDR3 runs to 16 residues. With V trimmed by 4 bases and J by 3 bases, 3 bases remained unmatched. Here the CDR3 DNA reads TGTGCCAGCAGCTCCGGGACAGGGGTTGGGGCCAACGTCCTGACTTTC. Translation gives CASSSGTGVGANVLTF.

This chain joins TRBV2 and TRBJ2-3; the match to TRBD2 covers 12 bases. The CDR3 has 16 amino acids. The junction had 6 bases not matched to a gene; V was cut back by 6 bases and J by 2 bases. Per germline, CDR1 SNHLY and CDR2 FYNNEI. Written as DNA, the CDR3 is TGTGCCAGCAGGGGGGGACTAGCGGGTTCCACAGATACGCAGTATTTT. It is translated as CASRGGLAGSTDTQYF.

V gene TRBV5-4 combines with J gene TRBJ2-1; TRBD1 agrees at 9 bases. The V gene end was trimmed by 4 bases and the J gene end by 8 bases; junction bases not matched to a gene: 10. Germline loops: CDR1 SGHNT, CDR2 YYREEE (reference sequence). The CDR3 totals 15 residues. The CDR3 DNA is TGTGCCAGCAGCCCCCGGGACAGGGAGCGATATGAGCAGTTCTTC. This codes for CASSPRDRERYEQFF. The entire variable domain, with the rest obtained from reference TRBV5-4 and TRBJ2-1, is as follows: ETGVTQSPTHLIKTRGQQVTLRCSSQSGHNTVSWYQQALGQGPQFIFQYYREEENGRGNFPPRFSGLQFPNYSSELNVNALELDDSALYLCASSPRDRERYEQFFGPGTRLTVL.

This sequence joins TRBV7-6 and TRBJ1-3; D call uncertain. The CDR3 is made up of 15 amino acids. Germline V lookup: CDR1 SGHVS, CDR2 FNYEAQ. Between the trimmed V and J ends, which lost 1 base and 4 bases, there was a span of 11 bases. The CDR3 DNA is TGTGCCAGCAGCTTAGGTGTGGGAGAGGGAAACACCATATATTTT. Translated, it gives CASSLGVGEGNTIYF.

CDR3 nucleotide sequence: TGCGCCAGCAGCGATCCCCGCTTCTCGGCCTACGAGCAGTACTTC. Protein product: CASSDPRFSAYEQYF. The chain links TRBV4-1 to TRBJ2-7, with D hard to call. Germline V lookup: CDR1 MGHRA, CDR2 YSYEKL. The CDR3 loop spans 15 amino acids. The ends were cut back, 5 bases at V and 2 bases at J, with 16 bases in the middle.

The genes are TRBV7-2 and TRBJ1-6, with unresolved D. V lost 5 bases and J lost 10, with 18 bases in between. The germline V gene encodes CDR1 SGHTA and CDR2 FQGNSA. The CDR3 has 15 amino acids. This CDR3 is CASSPEITRTSPLHF. In DNA, the CDR3 is TGTGCCAGCAGCCCCGAGATCACAAGGACGTCACCCCTCCACTTT.

J is TRBJ2-3 and V is TRBV6-5; 8 bases map to TRBD1. This CDR3 has 13 amino acids. V gave up 8 bases and J gave up 2 bases; unmatched junction bases: 3. Germline CDR1 is MNHEY and CDR2 is SVGAGI. CDR3 DNA sequence: TGTGCCAGCGGGGACAGGAACACAGATACGCAGTATTTT. Translating gives CASGDRNTDTQYF.

V is TRBV15 and J is TRBJ1-5, with TRBD1 matching 8 bases. The germline CDR1 and CDR2 sequences are LNHNV and YYDKDF (reference sequence). This CDR3 comprises 15 residues. With 6 bases clipped from V and 7 bases from J, the junction kept 11 bases outside the gene matches. CDR3 sequence: CATRTGASSNQPQHF. The CDR3 DNA reads TGTGCCACCAGGACAGGGGCCTCCTCCAACCAGCCCCAGCATTTT.

This clone appeared a few times. V gene TRBV6-2 or TRBV6-3 combines with J gene TRBJ1-1, with D hard to call. The CDR3 loop spans 16 amino acids. V lost 3 bases and J lost 0, with 14 bases in between. Per the germline V gene, CDR1 is MNHEY and CDR2 is SVGEGT. The chain's CDR3 is CASSYSWQTLNTEAFF. CDR3 in DNA: TGTGCCAGCAGTTATTCGTGGCAGACCTTGAACACTGAAGCTTTCTTT.

In its sample, this clone was seen a few times. The chain recombines TRBV2 with TRBJ1-6; D might be TRBD1 (6 bases). The CDR3 consists of 13 residues. The germline gives CDR1 SNHLY, CDR2 FYNNEI. Trimming took off 4 bases at V and 7 bases at J, with 8 bases between the two ends. CDR3 nucleotide sequence: TGTGCCAGCAGTGGAACAGGGAATTCACCCCTCCACTTT. Amino acid sequence: CASSGTGNSPLHF.

V gene TRBV11-2 combines with J gene TRBJ2-7, with D maybe TRBD1 (5 bases). CDR1 SGHAT and CDR2 FQNNGV come from the germline V gene. This CDR3 comprises 14 residues. V lost 5 bases, J lost 0 bases, and 11 bases lay in between. CDR3 nucleotides: TGTGCCAGCAGCCAGGGCACTCTCTCCTACGAGCAGTACTTC. Translation gives CASSQGTLSYEQYF.

The chain joins TRBV27 to TRBJ2-3; 8 nucleotides line up with TRBD2. Germline CDR1 and CDR2: MNHEY and SMNVEV (reference sequence). This CDR3 is 16 amino acids long. After removal of 5 bases from V and 4 bases from J, the junction contained 11 bases not matched to a gene. In nucleotides, the CDR3 is TGTGCCAGCAGTCCCTCGGGGGGGGGCCGGGCAGATACGCAGTATTTT. It is translated as CASSPSGGGRADTQYF.

V is TRBV12-3 or TRBV12-4 and J is TRBJ1-1; no definite D call. The CDR3 is 13 amino acids. V lost 1 base and J lost 4, with 7 bases in between. The CDR3 nucleotides are TGTGCCAGCAGTTTAGTGAGAGGCACTGAAGCTTTCTTT. As protein: CASSLVRGTEAFF.